This entry concerns a single T cell receptor (beta chain). These data are taken from a study of shared T cell receptors in the human thymus. The CDR3 consists of 15 residues. The V gene end was trimmed by 7 bases and the J gene end by 5 bases; junction bases not matched to a gene: 9. Germline V lookup: CDR1 SGHDT, CDR2 YYEEEE. Data came from immunoSEQ multiplex PCR; TCRdb stores just in-frame clones and leaves some out. The sample records hundreds of thousands of clones, around nine tenths being singletons. This sample was also put to use in a study of human thymus T cells.

Sequenced: thymocytes. This TCR was recovered from a boy less than two years old with a congenital heart defect. This chain uses TRBV5-6 with TRBJ2-1, with 10 bases aligning to TRBD2. Written as DNA, the CDR3 is TGTGCCAGCGGACCGACTAGCGGGTCCCACAATGAGCAGTTCTTC. This encodes CASGPTSGSHNEQFF.